A selection of T cell receptor beta chains follows, all from one sample in a study of cytomegalovirus exposure and HLA in healthy donors. The protocol was immunoSEQ multiplex PCR, while the TCRdb copy is restricted to in-frame clones and leaves out a portion. The sample has under 250,000 clones; approximately 87% are singletons. Sequencing was done on a sample of PBMCs. Receptors originate from a man aged 18 to 29 in good health and CMV-seronegative. Each CDR3 is given with its conserved first and last residue. The order of the fields is clone size, D gene, J gene, V gene, CDR3 DNA, CDR3 protein. The D gene is left open where the match is weak. Size is omitted from some rows. Given values are once, few, many or a class for expanded clones.

>.|.|TRBJ1-5|TRBV2
TGTGCCAGCAGTCACCTAGGTGGGGGGTCGAGCAATCAGCCCCAGCATTTT
CASSHLGGGSSNQPQHF
>.|.|TRBJ1-2|TRBV5-6
TGTGCCAGCAGCTTCCTAGGAGGGTCTGGCTACACCTTC
CASSFLGGSGYTF
>.|TRBD1|TRBJ2-1|TRBV5-1
TGCGCCAGCAGCATAACAGGGGACTCCTACAATGAGCAGTTCTTC
CASSITGDSYNEQFF
>few|.|TRBJ1-1|TRBV4-1
TGCGCCAGCAGCCCTGCTGGGGGCAGCCAAGCTTTCTTT
CASSPAGGSQAFF
>.|TRBD1|TRBJ1-2|TRBV6-1
TGTGCCAGCAGTGAAAGGACAGGGCTCGATGGCTACACCTTC
CASSERTGLDGYTF
>.|TRBD2|TRBJ2-1|TRBV28
TGTGCCAGCAGTTTAGGGACTAGCAGCAATGAGCAGTTCTTC
CASSLGTSSNEQFF
>.|.|TRBJ2-6|TRBV5-1
TGCGCCAGCGGCCTCTCTGGGGCCAACGTCCTGACTTTC
CASGLSGANVLTF
>.|TRBD1|TRBJ2-5|TRBV12-5
TGTGCTAGTGGTTTGTCGGGACAGGAGACCCAGTACTTC
CASGLSGQETQYF
>few|TRBD1|TRBJ1-6|TRBV25-1
TGTGCCAGCAGTGATACAGGGGTTAGGTCACCCCTCCACTTT
CASSDTGVRSPLHF
>few|.|TRBJ1-6|TRBV28
TGTGCCAGCAGGGAGGGGATTCATTCACCCCTCCACTTT
CASREGIHSPLHF
>.|TRBD2|TRBJ2-1|TRBV9
TGTGCCAGCAGCGTAGATATCACTAGCGGGAGGGAAAAGGAGCAGTTCTTC
CASSVDITSGREKEQFF
>.|.|TRBJ2-7|TRBV27
TGTGCCAGCAGTTCCCTGAACGGACACACCTACGAGCAGTACTTC
CASSSLNGHTYEQYF
>.|.|TRBJ2-1|TRBV4-1
TGCGCCAGCAGCCAAGATGACCAGCGCTCATACAATGAGCAGTTCTTC
CASSQDDQRSYNEQFF
>.|.|TRBJ1-2|TRBV15
TGTGCCACCAGCTCGAGGGAGGGCTATGGCTACACCTTC
CATSSREGYGYTF
>.|.|TRBJ1-5|TRBV19
TGTGCCAGTAGTATCAGATGGGGCCGTGGCAATCAGCCCCAGCATTTT
CASSIRWGRGNQPQHF
>once|TRBD2|TRBJ2-3|TRBV28
TGTGCCAGCAGCCCCGGGGGGGCCGGAGATACGCAGTATTTT
CASSPGGAGDTQYF
>few|TRBD1|TRBJ2-1|TRBV12-5
TGTGCTAGTGGAGTGGACAGGGCGAATGAGCAGTTCTTC
CASGVDRANEQFF
>few|.|TRBJ2-7|TRBV5-6
TGTGCCAGCAGCTTGTCCAGGGGCGAGCAGTACTTC
CASSLSRGEQYF
>.|.|TRBJ1-3|TRBV5-1
TGCGCCAGCACCATGACAGATCGAGGAGACACCATATATTTT
CASTMTDRGDTIYF
>.|.|TRBJ1-1|TRBV29-1
TGCAGCGTTGGGAAGGGGCCGAACACTGAAGCTTTCTTT
CSVGKGPNTEAFF
>.|TRBD2|TRBJ2-1|TRBV10-3
TGTGCCATCAGTGGTAGCGGGAGACACGATGAGCAGTTCTTC
CAISGSGRHDEQFF
>.|TRBD2|TRBJ2-3|TRBV7-9
TGTGCCAGCAGCCGAGGGACTAGCGGGGCCTCAGATACGCAGTATTTT
CASSRGTSGASDTQYF
>.|TRBD1|TRBJ2-2|TRBV4-3
TGCGCCAGCAGCCAGGCTACCAACAGGGGAGCCCGAGCCGGGGAGCTGTTTTTT
CASSQATNRGARAGELFF
>.|.|TRBJ2-1|TRBV28
TGTGCCAGCAGACCCAGCTCCTACAATGAGCAGTTCTTC
CASRPSSYNEQFF
>once|.|TRBJ1-2|TRBV7-9
TGTGCCAGCAGCAACGACTATGGGAGGGAAGAAGGCTACACCTTC
CASSNDYGREEGYTF
>.|.|TRBJ2-7|TRBV5-1
TGCGCCAGCAGCTTGGTGGGGGGTGTCGAGCAGTACTTC
CASSLVGGVEQYF
>.|.|TRBJ1-5|TRBV7-9
TGTGCCAGCAGACCACGACGGGAGCCCCAGCATTTT
CASRPRREPQHF
>once|.|TRBJ2-1|TRBV9
TGTGCCAGCAGCGTTGTGACTAGCTACAATGAGCAGTTCTTC
CASSVVTSYNEQFF
>.|.|TRBJ2-7|TRBV15
TGTGCCACCAGCAGAGATTACGGGGGAGTCGACGAGCAGTACTTC
CATSRDYGGVDEQYF
>.|TRBD2|TRBJ2-7|TRBV27
TGTGCCAGCAGTTTCCGCGCCCTAGCGGGGGTCTACGAGCAGTACTTC
CASSFRALAGVYEQYF
>.|TRBD1|TRBJ1-5|TRBV5-5
TGTGCCAGCAGCTTTGCCGGGACAGGGACGAATCAGCCCCAGCATTTT
CASSFAGTGTNQPQHF
>.|.|TRBJ2-7|TRBV7-9
TGTGCCAGCAGCTCCTCGGGGTCCCCCTACGAGCAGTACTTC
CASSSSGSPYEQYF
>.|.|TRBJ1-1|TRBV19
TGTGCCAGTAGCGAGACAGACTGGAACACTGAAGCTTTCTTT
CASSETDWNTEAFF
>.|TRBD1|TRBJ1-1|TRBV12-5
TGTGCTAGTGGCCCTGGACAGGGCATTGAAGCTTTCTTT
CASGPGQGIEAFF
>once|.|TRBJ1-4|TRBV19
TGTGCCAGTAGTCCTACAGAAGAAAAACTGTTTTTT
CASSPTEEKLFF
>.|.|TRBJ2-1|TRBV7-9
TGTGCCAGCATGCAGGGGAAAGATGAGCAGTTCTTC
CASMQGKDEQFF
>.|.|TRBJ1-5|TRBV28
TGTGCCAGCAGTTTCCTTGGGGGGAGGAGCAATCAGCCCCAGCATTTT
CASSFLGGRSNQPQHF
>.|.|TRBJ1-1|TRBV4-2
TGTGCCAGCAGCTTGGGGGACTTTTCCGGAGCTTTCTTT
CASSLGDFSGAFF
>.|TRBD2|TRBJ2-7|TRBV7-2
TGTGCCAGCAGCTCCGGCGGGAGTCTATTGGGGGAGCAGTACTTC
CASSSGGSLLGEQYF
>.|TRBD2|TRBJ2-3|TRBV6-1
TGTGCCAGCAGTGAAAGGGGGACTAGCGGGAGGAGGGCAGATACGCAGTATTTT
CASSERGTSGRRADTQYF
>.|TRBD2|TRBJ2-1|TRBV27
TGTGCCAGCAGAAGACTAGCCGGTAACAATGAGCAGTTCTTC
CASRRLAGNNEQFF
>.|.|TRBJ2-1|TRBV27
TGTGCCAGCAGTTATCCCGGGATGGTGAATGAGCAGTTCTTC
CASSYPGMVNEQFF
>few|.|TRBJ1-3|TRBV28
TGTGCCAGCAGTTTACCCGACAGCTCTGGAAACACCATATATTTT
CASSLPDSSGNTIYF
>.|TRBD1|TRBJ2-2|TRBV10-1
TGCGCCAGCAGTGTGGGCCTCGACAGGGCTAGAGGCGGGGAGCTGTTTTTT
CASSVGLDRARGGELFF